This entry lists 10 T cell receptor beta chains sequenced from one sample in a study of OX40 agonist ivuxolimab in advanced cancers. Only in-frame clones appear in the TCRdb table, and some are missing; sequencing was by immunoSEQ multiplex PCR. The table includes 55,000 to 75,000 clones, about 84% detected once. The source was CD4+ or CD8+ T cells sorted from blood, collected in a trial of the OX40 agonist ivuxolimab. All receptors derive from an adult with an advanced solid tumor such as melanoma, head and neck, liver or kidney cancer.

The rearrangement uses TRBV4-2 and TRBJ1-2; TRBD1 matches at 7 bases. The germline V gene has CDR1 LGHNA and CDR2 YNFKEQ. The CDR3 is made up of 13 amino acids. V was clipped by 1 base and J by 8 bases; unmatched bases: 4. The CDR3, as DNA: TGTGCCAGCAGCCAAGTAACAGGGGAGGGCTACACCTTC. As protein: CASSQVTGEGYTF.

The CDR3 DNA sequence: TGTGCCTGGAGTGTACGGCTGGGGCTAGCGGATAGCACAGATACGCAGTATTTT. It specifies CAWSVRLGLADSTDTQYF. The V gene is TRBV30, the J gene TRBJ2-3; 7 positions match TRBD2. After removal of 0 bases from V and 0 bases from J, the junction contained 12 bases not matched to a gene. In germline, CDR1 is GTSNPN, CDR2 SVGIG (reference sequence). This CDR3 comprises 18 residues.

This clone was detected only a few times. The chain combines TRBV5-1 with TRBJ1-2; 9 bases map to TRBD1. The CDR3 has 13 residues. Germline lookup yields CDR1 SGHRS and CDR2 YFSETQ. With V trimmed by 0 bases and J by 12 bases, 6 bases remained unmatched. Here the CDR3 reads CASSLEGGTGHTF. The CDR3, as DNA: TGCGCCAGCAGCTTGGAAGGGGGGACAGGGCACACCTTC.

The table lists this clone with a count of one. The V call is TRBV9, the J call TRBJ2-5, with D perhaps matching TRBD1 (6 bases). The germline V gene encodes CDR1 SGDLS and CDR2 YYNGEE. CDR3 length: 13 amino acids. The germline V and J ends were trimmed by 3 bases and 2 bases, with 8 bases remaining between them. CDR3 nucleotides: TGTGCCAGCAGCGCAGGGGTTCAAGAGACCCAGTACTTC. This gives the protein CASSAGVQETQYF.

In this sample, this clone turned up once. The rearrangement uses TRBV7-2 and TRBJ2-7; D remains unclear. Deletions cut 2 bases from V and 6 bases from J, with 8 bases between. This CDR3 comprises 12 residues. CDR1 SGHTA and CDR2 FQGNSA come from the germline V gene. CDR3 nucleotide sequence: TGTGCCAGCAGCTTACGTGGGGTCGAGCAGTACTTC. Its translation is CASSLRGVEQYF.

The gene calls are TRBV7-9 and TRBJ2-2, with TRBD1 matching over 11 bases. CDR3 length equals 15 residues. The J segment lost 5 bases and the V segment lost 4 bases, leaving 3 bases of the junction unmatched. The V gene's germline CDR1 is SEHNR and CDR2 FQNEAQ (reference sequence). The CDR3 protein is CASSWGTGGTGELFF. Here the CDR3 DNA reads TGTGCCAGCAGCTGGGGGACAGGGGGAACCGGGGAGCTGTTTTTT. The full variable domain, its missing parts supplied by reference TRBV7-9 and TRBJ2-2, is DTGVSQNPRHKITKRGQNVTFRCDPISEHNRLYWYRQTLGQGPEFLTYFQNEAQLEKSRLLSDRFSAERPKGSFSTLEIQRTEQGDSAMYLCASSWGTGGTGELFFGEGSRLTVL.

The chain uses TRBV1 and TRBJ2-1; the DNA was not compared with TRBD2, the D call given in the table. TRBV1 is a known pseudogene. This CDR3 is 15 amino acids long. The chain's CDR3 is CTSSQVGTIFNEQFF. The CDR3 DNA is TGCACCAGCAGCCAAGTCGGGACTATCTTCAATGAGCAGTTCTTC.

CDR3 coding DNA: TGTGCCAGCAGTATTCAGGGACGGGAGCAGTACTTC. Translation gives CASSIQGREQYF. The rearrangement joins TRBV2 to TRBJ2-7, with D perhaps TRBD1 or TRBD2 (5 bases each). The CDR3 consists of 12 residues. Germline V CDR1 and CDR2: SNHLY, FYNNEI. V was trimmed by 5 bases and J by 7 bases, leaving 12 bases between them. Combining the CDR3 with reference TRBV2 and TRBJ2-7 gives the whole variable domain EPEVTQTPSHQVTQMGQEVILRCVPISNHLYFYWYRQILGQKVEFLVSFYNNEISEKSEIFDDQFSVERPDGSNFTLKIRSTKLEDSAMYFCASSIQGREQYFGPGTRLTVT.

A few counts support this clone. This chain links TRBV18 with TRBJ2-6; no firm D call. This CDR3 comprises 13 residues. Germline assignment: CDR1 KGHSH and CDR2 LQKENI. The ends were cut back, 4 bases at V and 9 bases at J, with 10 bases in the middle. DNA for the CDR3: TGTGCCAGCTCACAAGCCGTGGACAACGTCCTGACTTTC. It specifies CASSQAVDNVLTF.

The chain is built from TRBV28 and TRBJ1-1; D is unresolved. Germline CDR1 and CDR2: MDHEN and SYDVKM. The CDR3 covers 13 residues. Trimming left V 5 bases short and J 4 bases short, with 11 bases between. The CDR3 is CASSPPEGTEAFF. In nucleotides, the CDR3 is TGTGCCAGCAGTCCCCCGGAAGGCACTGAAGCTTTCTTT.